Described below is a single T cell receptor beta chain sequence and its context. Antigen specificity is unknown. Compared with germline, one end of the junction differs, possibly owing to a read error. The sample is drawn from a study of tumor-infiltrating lymphocytes in primary liver carcinoma. General study points: Only about 7.5-24% of top clones spanned all five tumor regions.

Unsorted bulk tissue, roughly 19-34 mg of it, served as the source for co-extraction of RNA and DNA. Every tumor contributed samples taken at five separate regions. TCR beta cDNA was reverse-transcribed from 450 to 500 ng of total RNA. The reaction used a constant-region primer and ProtoScript II reverse transcriptase. Researchers made the TCR beta libraries by running three nested multiplex PCR rounds with slightly modified ARM-PCR. TCRdb re-analysed the multiplex PCR reads in MiXCR, keeping a single row per CDR3 protein. The sample lists 40,000 to 45,000 distinct CDR3 sequences, about three quarters occurring once. The sample consisted of liver tumor tissue from sampling region 2. Regarding subset: tumor region T2, inferior pole. This clonotype originated in a middle-aged man with primary liver carcinoma and hepatitis B virus infection.

In nucleotides, the CDR3 is TGTGCCAGCAGCTTAGACTACCAAGAGACCCAATACTTC. This encodes CASSLDYQETQYF. The chain has TRBV7-9 and TRBJ2-5; D is ambiguous. Germline-derived CDR1 and CDR2 are SEHNR and FQNEAQ (reference sequence). This CDR3 spans 13 amino acids.